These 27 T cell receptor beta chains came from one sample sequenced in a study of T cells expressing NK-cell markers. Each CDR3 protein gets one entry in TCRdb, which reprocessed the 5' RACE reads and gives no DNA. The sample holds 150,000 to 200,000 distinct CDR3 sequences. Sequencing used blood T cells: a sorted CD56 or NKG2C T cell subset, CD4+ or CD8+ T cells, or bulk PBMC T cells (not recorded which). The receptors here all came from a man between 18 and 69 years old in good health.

CDR3 region: CATGRTGSSYEQYF. The chain links TRBV19 to TRBJ2-7; the TRBD1 assignment by TCRdb is unverifiable without DNA. The CDR3 has 14 residues. CDR1 and CDR2 (germline): LNHDA, SQIVND (reference sequence).

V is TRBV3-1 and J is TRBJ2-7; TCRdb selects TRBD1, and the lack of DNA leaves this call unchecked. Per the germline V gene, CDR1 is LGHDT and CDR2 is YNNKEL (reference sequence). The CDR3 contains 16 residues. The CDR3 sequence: CASSQDDRGRPDEQYF.

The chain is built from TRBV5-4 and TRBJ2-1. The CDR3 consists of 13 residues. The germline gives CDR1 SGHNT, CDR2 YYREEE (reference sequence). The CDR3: CASSPQTYNEQFF.

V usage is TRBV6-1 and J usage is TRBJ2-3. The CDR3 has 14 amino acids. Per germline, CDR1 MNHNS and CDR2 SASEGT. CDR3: CASSDAGSADTQYF.

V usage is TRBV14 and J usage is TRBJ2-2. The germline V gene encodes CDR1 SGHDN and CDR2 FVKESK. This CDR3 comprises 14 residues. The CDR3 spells CASSHETGTGELFF.

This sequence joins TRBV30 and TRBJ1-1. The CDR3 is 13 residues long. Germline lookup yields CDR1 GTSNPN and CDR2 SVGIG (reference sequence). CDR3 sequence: CAWSVGRPDEAFF.

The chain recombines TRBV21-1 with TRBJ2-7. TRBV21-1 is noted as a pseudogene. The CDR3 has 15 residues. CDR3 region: CASNNTAQLSYEQYF.

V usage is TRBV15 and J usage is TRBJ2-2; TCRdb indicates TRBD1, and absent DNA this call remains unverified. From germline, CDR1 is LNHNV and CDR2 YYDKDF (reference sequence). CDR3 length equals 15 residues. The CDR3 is CATSINRGPTGELFF.

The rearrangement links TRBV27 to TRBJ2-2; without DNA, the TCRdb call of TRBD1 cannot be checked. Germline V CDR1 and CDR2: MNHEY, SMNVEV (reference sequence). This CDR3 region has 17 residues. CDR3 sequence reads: CASGYTRRTGGSGELFF.

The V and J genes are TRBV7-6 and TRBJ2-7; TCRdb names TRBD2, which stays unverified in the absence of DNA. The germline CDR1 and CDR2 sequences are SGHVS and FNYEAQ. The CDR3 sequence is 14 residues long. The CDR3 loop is CASSVGLGNHEQYF.

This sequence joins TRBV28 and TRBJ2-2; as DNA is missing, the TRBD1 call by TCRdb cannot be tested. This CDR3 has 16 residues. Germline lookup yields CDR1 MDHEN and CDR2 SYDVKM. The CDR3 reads CASSPLTELNTGELFF.

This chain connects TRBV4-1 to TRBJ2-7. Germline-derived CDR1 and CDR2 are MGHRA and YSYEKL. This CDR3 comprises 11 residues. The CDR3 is CASSVNYEQYF.

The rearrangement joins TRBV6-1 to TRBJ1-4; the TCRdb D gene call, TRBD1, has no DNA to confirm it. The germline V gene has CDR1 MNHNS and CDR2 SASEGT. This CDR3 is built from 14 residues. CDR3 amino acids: CASRANGGREKLFF.

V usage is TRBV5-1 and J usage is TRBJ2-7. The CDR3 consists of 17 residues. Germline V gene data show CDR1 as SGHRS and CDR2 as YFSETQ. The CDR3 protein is CASSLGSWVSDNYEQYF.

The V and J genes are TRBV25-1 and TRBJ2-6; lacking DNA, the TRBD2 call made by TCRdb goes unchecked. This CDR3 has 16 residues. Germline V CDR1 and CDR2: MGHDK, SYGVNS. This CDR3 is CASSLAGGRGANVLTF.

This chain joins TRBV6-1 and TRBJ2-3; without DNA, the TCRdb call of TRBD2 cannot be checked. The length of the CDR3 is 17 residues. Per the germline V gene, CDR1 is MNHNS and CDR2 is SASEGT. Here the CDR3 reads CASRSYPGLENPDTQYF.

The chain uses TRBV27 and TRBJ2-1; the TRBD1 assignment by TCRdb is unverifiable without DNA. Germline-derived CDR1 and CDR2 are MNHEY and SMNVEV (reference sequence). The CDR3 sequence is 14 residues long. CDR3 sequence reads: CASSNRGLYNEQFF.

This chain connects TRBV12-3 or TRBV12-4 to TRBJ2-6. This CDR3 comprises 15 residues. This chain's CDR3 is CASSSEHSGANVLTF.

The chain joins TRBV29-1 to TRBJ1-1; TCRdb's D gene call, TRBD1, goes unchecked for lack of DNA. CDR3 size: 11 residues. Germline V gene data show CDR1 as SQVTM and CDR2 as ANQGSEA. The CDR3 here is CSGWGGTEAFF. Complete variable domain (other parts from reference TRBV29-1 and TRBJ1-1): SAVISQKPSRDICQRGTSLTIQCQVDSQVTMMFWYRQQPGQSLTLIATANQGSEATYESGFVIDKFPISRPNLTFSTLTVSNMSPEDSSIYLCSGWGGTEAFFGQGTRLTVV.

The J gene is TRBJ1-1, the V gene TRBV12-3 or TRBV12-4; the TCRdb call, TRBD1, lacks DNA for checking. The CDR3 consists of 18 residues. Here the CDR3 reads CASSFTWEGGGRDTEAFF.

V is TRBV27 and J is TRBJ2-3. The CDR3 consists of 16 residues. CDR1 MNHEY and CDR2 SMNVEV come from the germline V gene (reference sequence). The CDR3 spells CASSLFARSPADTQYF.

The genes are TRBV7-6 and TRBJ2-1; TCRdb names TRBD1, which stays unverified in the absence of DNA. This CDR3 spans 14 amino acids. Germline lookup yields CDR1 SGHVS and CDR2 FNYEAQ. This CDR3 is CASSLAGPGHEQFF.

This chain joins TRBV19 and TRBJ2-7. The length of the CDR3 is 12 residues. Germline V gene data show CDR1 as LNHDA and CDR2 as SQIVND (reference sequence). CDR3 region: CASSIKDYEQYF.

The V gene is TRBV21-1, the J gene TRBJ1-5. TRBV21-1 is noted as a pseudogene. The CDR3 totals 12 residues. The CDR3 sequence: CASSPTNQPQHF.

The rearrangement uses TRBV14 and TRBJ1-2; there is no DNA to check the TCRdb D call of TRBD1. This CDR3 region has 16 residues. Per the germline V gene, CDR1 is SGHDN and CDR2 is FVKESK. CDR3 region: CASSPRQGSFVVGYTF.

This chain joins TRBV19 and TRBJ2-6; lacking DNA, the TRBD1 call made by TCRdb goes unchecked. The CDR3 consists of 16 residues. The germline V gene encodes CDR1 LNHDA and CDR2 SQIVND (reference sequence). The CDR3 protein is CASSISEGSGANVLTF. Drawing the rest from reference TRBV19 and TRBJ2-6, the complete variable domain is DGGITQSPKYLFRKEGQNVTLSCEQNLNHDAMYWYRQDPGQGLRLIYYSQIVNDFQKGDIAEGYSVSREKKESFPLTVTSAQKNPTAFYLCASSISEGSGANVLTFGAGSRLTVL.

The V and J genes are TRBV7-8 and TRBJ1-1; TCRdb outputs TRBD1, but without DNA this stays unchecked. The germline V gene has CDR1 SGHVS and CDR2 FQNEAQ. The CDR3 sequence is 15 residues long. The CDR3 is CASSLVGGLGTEAFF.